Shown below are 29 T cell receptor beta chains from a single sample sequenced in a study of T cells in localized non-small cell lung cancer (dated by TCRdb to about 2020). The library was prepared using the immunoSEQ multiplex PCR assay. In its TCRdb copy, this immuneACCESS table keeps in-frame sequences only and misses some clones. Where compared with another copy, unresolved V genes explain less than half of these, and the others have no known cause. The sample contains over a thousand clones, roughly 34% of them found a single time. The ten biggest clones cover roughly 21% of the sample. The input for sequencing was lung tumor tissue, taken before any cancer treatment. The source of these receptors is a male donor older than 55 with stage I squamous cell lung carcinoma.

The chain couples TRBV18 to TRBJ1-4; no clear D. The CDR3 runs to 19 residues. V lost 6 bases and J 0 bases, leaving 23 bases between the germline ends. Germline V lookup: CDR1 KGHSH, CDR2 LQKENI. The CDR3 DNA reads as TGTGCCAGCTCTAATACGGACCGAGTAAATATGGCAACTAATGAAAAACTGTTTTTT. Its protein is CASSNTDRVNMATNEKLFF.

In its sample, this clone ranks as large. The chain uses TRBV19 and TRBJ1-5; D gene ambiguous. From germline, CDR1 is LNHDA and CDR2 SQIVND (reference sequence). The V gene lost 3 bases and the J gene lost 5 bases, with 5 bases spanning the gap. This CDR3 region has 12 residues. In nucleotides, the CDR3 is TGTGCCAGTAGTATGGACTATCAGCCCCAGCATTTT. Amino acid sequence: CASSMDYQPQHF.

This clone was picked up a small number of times. This sequence joins TRBV4-1 and TRBJ2-7; no definite D call. V shed 1 base and J shed 4 bases, with 14 bases lying between them. There are 15 residues in the CDR3. Germline values: CDR1 MGHRA, CDR2 YSYEKL. In DNA form, the CDR3 reads TGCGCCAGCAGCCAAGGGCAGTTTCTAGAGTACGAGCAGTACTTC. Translation: CASSQGQFLEYEQYF.

The chain is built from TRBV19 and TRBJ2-3; 7 bases line up with TRBD2. The CDR3 length is 16 residues. V was pared by 0 bases and J by 7 bases, with 10 bases of the junction left unmatched. The germline CDR1 and CDR2 sequences are LNHDA and SQIVND (reference sequence). CDR3 residues: CASSIDQGGRQNTQYF. The CDR3 DNA is TGTGCCAGTAGTATAGATCAGGGCGGGAGACAGAATACGCAGTATTTT.

By share of the sample, this clone is medium-sized. This rearrangement joins TRBV11-3 to TRBJ2-7; D could derive from TRBD1 or TRBD2 (5 bases each). Trimming took off 5 bases at V and 7 bases at J, with 21 bases between the two ends. Per germline, CDR1 SGHNT and CDR2 YENEEA. The CDR3 totals 15 residues. This CDR3 reads CASSVRDQKLREQYF. CDR3 in DNA: TGTGCCAGCAGCGTCCGGGACCAAAAACTTCGGGAGCAGTACTTC.

This clone was seen only once. The chain recombines TRBV18 with TRBJ1-1; D gene unclear. The CDR3 loop spans 14 amino acids. The V and J ends lost 5 bases and 3 bases respectively, with 13 bases between them. Germline assignment: CDR1 KGHSH and CDR2 LQKENI. The CDR3, as DNA: TGTGCCAGCTCATTTCAATCGGTCGACACTGAAGCTTTCTTT. It specifies CASSFQSVDTEAFF.

This clone is large within its sample. This CDR3 reads CASSTRGGSNQPQHF. The CDR3 coding sequence is TGTGCCAGCAGCACCCGAGGCGGTAGCAATCAGCCCCAGCATTTT. V is TRBV9 and J is TRBJ1-5; D unresolved. The V end lost 4 bases, the J end lost 0 bases, and 11 bases lay between the germline ends. The CDR3 loop spans 15 amino acids. Per the germline V gene, CDR1 is SGDLS and CDR2 is YYNGEE. Variable domain in full (rest from reference TRBV9 and TRBJ1-5): DSGVTQTPKHLITATGQRVTLRCSPRSGDLSVYWYQQSLDQGLQFLIQYYNGEERAKGNILERFSAQQFPDLHSELNLSSLELGDSALYFCASSTRGGSNQPQHFGDGTRLSIL.

This clone was found a few times. This chain links TRBV11-3 with TRBJ2-1, with TRBD2 matching over 10 bases. V dropped 5 bases and J dropped 0; count of bases not matched to a gene: 4. Per the germline V gene, CDR1 is SGHNT and CDR2 is YENEEA. The CDR3 contains 16 residues. CDR3 in DNA: TGTGCCAGCAGCCCAGCGGGAGGGGGCTCCTACAATGAGCAGTTCTTC. It codes for CASSPAGGGSYNEQFF.

The V gene is TRBV6-8, the J gene TRBJ2-7, with 11 bases that match TRBD2. With V trimmed by 5 bases and J by 0 bases, 9 bases remained unmatched. CDR1 and CDR2 from the germline V gene are MNHGY and SAAAGT. The CDR3 contains 17 residues. This CDR3 reads CASSTTLAGGPSYEQYF. The CDR3 DNA reads TGTGCCAGCAGTACAACTTTAGCGGGAGGGCCCTCCTACGAGCAGTACTTC.

A few counts support this clone. This rearrangement joins TRBV6-8 to TRBJ1-2; D is undetermined. The length of the CDR3 is 15 residues. The germline gives CDR1 MNHGY, CDR2 SAAAGT. The V end was cut by 5 bases, the J end by 7 bases, with 20 bases between. The DNA for the CDR3 is TGTGCCAGCAGTGGCGATTACGGATCGGGCGGTGGCTACACCTTC. Translated: CASSGDYGSGGGYTF.

V and J are TRBV11-3 and TRBJ2-2; D might be TRBD1 or TRBD2, each matching 5 bases. There are 16 residues in the CDR3. Germline V lookup: CDR1 SGHNT, CDR2 YENEEA. Trimming left V 5 bases short and J 1 base short, with 14 bases between. CDR3 nucleotide sequence: TGTGCCAGCAGCCGACAAGGGGCGGGGAACACCGGGGAGCTGTTTTTT. Translating it yields CASSRQGAGNTGELFF. The full variable domain, completed using reference TRBV11-3 and TRBJ2-2, is EAGVVQSPRYKIIEKKQPVAFWCNPISGHNTLYWYLQNLGQGPELLIRYENEEAVDDSQLPKDRFSAERLKGVDSTLKIQPAELGDSAVYLCASSRQGAGNTGELFFGEGSRLTVL.

The DNA of the CDR3 is TGTGCCACCAACGGGACTAGCGGGTCAAAAGAGACCCAGTACTTC. It specifies CATNGTSGSKETQYF. The rearrangement joins TRBV15 to TRBJ2-5; 12 bases match TRBD2. In germline, CDR1 is LNHNV, CDR2 YYDKDF (reference sequence). Trimming removed 7 bases from V and 3 bases from J; junction bases left unmatched: 6. The CDR3 runs 15 residues.

This sequence joins TRBV28 and TRBJ2-1; D might be TRBD2 (5 bases). The CDR3 totals 15 residues. Germline V gives CDR1 MDHEN, CDR2 SYDVKM. Trimming removed 8 bases from V and 0 bases from J, with 14 bases in between. The CDR3 protein is CASEGSFLSYNEQFF. The CDR3, as DNA: TGTGCCAGCGAGGGATCATTTCTCTCCTACAATGAGCAGTTCTTC.

V and J are TRBV11-3 and TRBJ2-5; TRBD2 is a possible D gene (8 bases). The CDR3 runs to 17 residues. Germline V gives CDR1 SGHNT, CDR2 YENEEA. V was shortened by 5 bases and J by 3 bases, with 22 bases between the two germline ends. In DNA, the CDR3 is TGTGCCAGCAGCGTAAGCTCTGGGACAGCGGGGGAAGAGACCCAGTACTTC. The encoded protein is CASSVSSGTAGEETQYF.

The rearrangement joins TRBV25-1 to TRBJ2-3; tentative D call: TRBD1 (6 bases). The CDR3 is 15 amino acids. The germline gives CDR1 MGHDK, CDR2 SYGVNS. V shed 1 base and J shed 2 bases, with 10 bases lying between them. In DNA form, the CDR3 reads TGTGCCAGCAGTGAATTACAGGGCCACACAGATACGCAGTATTTT. Its protein product is CASSELQGHTDTQYF.

The chain recombines TRBV19 with TRBJ2-1; 10 positions agree with TRBD2. Per germline, CDR1 LNHDA and CDR2 SQIVND (reference sequence). V shed 3 bases, J shed 7 bases, and the junction held 12 bases outside the gene matches. The CDR3 has 17 amino acids. CDR3 coding DNA: TGTGCCAGTAGTATGTCGATGCTAGCGGGAGATATAAATGAGCAGTTCTTC. Translation gives CASSMSMLAGDINEQFF.

The genes are TRBV19 and TRBJ2-4; the match to TRBD1 covers 8 bases. Germline V CDR1 and CDR2: LNHDA, SQIVND (reference sequence). The J segment lost 1 base and the V segment lost 3 bases, leaving 17 bases of the junction unmatched. The CDR3 covers 20 residues. The CDR3 protein is CASSISQAGGADSAKNIQYF. CDR3 nucleotides: TGTGCCAGTAGTATCTCCCAGGCAGGGGGCGCCGACTCGGCCAAAAACATTCAGTACTTC.

This clone appeared a few times. The V and J genes are TRBV29-1 and TRBJ2-1, with 12 bases identical to TRBD2. Looked up from germline, CDR1 is SQVTM and CDR2 is ANQGSEA. V dropped 8 bases and J dropped 10; count of bases not matched to a gene: 9. This CDR3 contains 13 residues. In DNA, the CDR3 is TGCAGCTCTAGACTAGCGGGAGACCGGGAGCAGTTCTTC. It translates to CSSRLAGDREQFF.

In its sample, this clone ranks as hyperexpanded (1% or more). The rearrangement links TRBV9 to TRBJ1-2; tentatively, D is TRBD1 (5 bases). V was pared by 5 bases and J by 4 bases, with 18 bases between. Germline V gene data show CDR1 as SGDLS and CDR2 as YYNGEE. CDR3 length: 15 residues. CDR3 residues: CASRVDRGVAYGYTF. DNA for the CDR3: TGTGCCAGCAGAGTCGACAGAGGAGTAGCCTATGGCTACACCTTC. Drawing the rest from reference TRBV9 and TRBJ1-2, the complete variable domain is DSGVTQTPKHLITATGQRVTLRCSPRSGDLSVYWYQQSLDQGLQFLIQYYNGEERAKGNILERFSAQQFPDLHSELNLSSLELGDSALYFCASRVDRGVAYGYTFGSGTRLTVV.

The chain combines TRBV12-5 with TRBJ1-2; 8 bases fit TRBD1. The CDR3 has 14 residues. Germline CDR1 LGHNT, CDR2 FRNRAP. J was trimmed by 8 bases and V by 6 bases; bases with no gene match: 11. In DNA, the CDR3 is TGTGCTAGTGGGTCAGGGGGCGCTATCCCCGGCTACACCTTC. Residues: CASGSGGAIPGYTF.

The chain has TRBV15 and TRBJ2-1; D tentatively reads TRBD1 or TRBD2 (5 bases each). CDR3 length: 16 residues. V lost 1 base to trimming and J lost 8 bases, with 18 bases between them. Germline CDR1 reads LNHNV; CDR2 reads YYDKDF (reference sequence). Here the CDR3 reads CATSRGLGVAGDEQFF. The CDR3 DNA is TGTGCCACCAGCAGAGGTCTGGGGGTAGCTGGCGATGAGCAGTTCTTC.

The gene calls are TRBV18 and TRBJ2-6; possible D gene TRBD1, 6 bases. The CDR3 spans 16 residues. CDR1 and CDR2 (germline): KGHSH, LQKENI. Trimming took 2 bases from V and 4 from J, leaving 12 bases between them. The CDR3 sequence is CASSPNTGPGANVLTF. The CDR3 DNA is TGTGCCAGCTCACCAAATACAGGGCCAGGGGCCAACGTCCTGACTTTC.

This clone was seen a few times. The V gene is TRBV29-1, the J gene TRBJ2-7; 9 bases agree with TRBD1. The CDR3 is 13 residues long. After removal of 6 bases from V and 0 bases from J, the junction contained 3 bases not matched to a gene. Per the germline V gene, CDR1 is SQVTM and CDR2 is ANQGSEA. The CDR3 bases are TGCAGCGTCACGACAGGGGGCTCCTACGAGCAGTACTTC. It yields the protein CSVTTGGSYEQYF.

CDR3 sequence (DNA): TGCGCCAGCAGGGACCCAGGGGGGGAGAATGAGCAGTTCTTC. Its protein is CASRDPGGENEQFF. The chain carries TRBV10-2 and TRBJ2-1, with D possibly being TRBD1 or TRBD2 (7 bases each). The length of the CDR3 is 14 residues. Deletions cut 6 bases from V and 7 bases from J, with 16 bases between. Looked up from germline, CDR1 is WSHSY and CDR2 is SAAADI.

The chain is built from TRBV11-3 and TRBJ2-3; TRBD2 aligns across 12 bases. CDR1 and CDR2 from the germline V gene are SGHNT and YENEEA. The CDR3 totals 16 residues. After removal of 4 bases from V and 5 bases from J, the junction contained 7 bases not matched to a gene. The CDR3 region has the DNA TGTGCCAGCAGCTCGACTAGCGGGAGAGGTGGAGATACGCAGTATTTT. Translation gives CASSSTSGRGGDTQYF.

This clone has a handful of counts. The chain carries TRBV9 and TRBJ2-1, with D hard to call. The length of the CDR3 is 15 residues. CDR1 and CDR2 (germline): SGDLS, YYNGEE. V dropped 7 bases and J dropped 2 bases, with 16 bases sitting between them. This CDR3 reads CASSEDGAPYNEQFF. The CDR3 bases are TGTGCCAGCTCCGAGGATGGCGCCCCCTACAATGAGCAGTTCTTC. The full variable domain, with the rest looked up from reference TRBV9 and TRBJ2-1, is DSGVTQTPKHLITATGQRVTLRCSPRSGDLSVYWYQQSLDQGLQFLIQYYNGEERAKGNILERFSAQQFPDLHSELNLSSLELGDSALYFCASSEDGAPYNEQFFGPGTRLTVL.

This clone was observed a handful of times. The rearrangement uses TRBV9 and TRBJ2-1; 7 bases are a match to TRBD2. Germline CDR1 and CDR2: SGDLS and YYNGEE. Trimming cost V 2 bases and J 15 bases; bases outside gene matches: 8. The CDR3 is 12 amino acids. CDR3 sequence: CASSVASGPRFF. CDR3 DNA: TGTGCCAGCAGCGTCGCTAGCGGTCCTCGGTTCTTC. Based on the CDR3 plus reference TRBV9 and TRBJ2-1, the full variable domain is DSGVTQTPKHLITATGQRVTLRCSPRSGDLSVYWYQQSLDQGLQFLIQYYNGEERAKGNILERFSAQQFPDLHSELNLSSLELGDSALYFCASSVASGPRFFGPGTRLTVL.

The table lists this clone with a few counts. J is TRBJ1-5 and V is TRBV1. TRBV1 is deemed a pseudogene. This CDR3 has 16 amino acids. The CDR3 DNA follows: TGCGCCAGCAGCCAAGAAAAGGGATATAGCAATCAGCCCCAGCATTTT. Residues: CASSQEKGYSNQPQHF.

The rearrangement links TRBV29-1 to TRBJ2-2; 11 nucleotides agree with TRBD2. Germline V CDR1 and CDR2: SQVTM, ANQGSEA. The V gene end was trimmed by 4 bases and the J gene end by 2 bases; junction bases not matched to a gene: 6. The CDR3 totals 16 residues. The CDR3, as DNA: TGCAGCGTTGCCCGTGGGACTAGCGGTAACACCGGGGAGCTGTTTTTT. Amino acids: CSVARGTSGNTGELFF.